The T cell receptor (beta chain) under discussion was sequenced for a study of blood T cell repertoires in COVID-19. Study information: Spain, Italy and the United States supplied samples that represented acute and convalescent COVID-19. The analysed material was cDNA or gDNA that came from T cells, B-cell-depleted T cells, or PBMCs.

V lost 2 bases and J lost 5; bases outside the gene matches: 6. The CDR3 runs 16 residues. Germline V lookup: CDR1 MGHDK, CDR2 SYGVNS. This clone was detected once. Using immunoSEQ multiplex PCR, the repertoire was profiled, and TCRdb retains in-frame clones only, with some absent. The repertoire holds about 230,000 clones, 80% to 85% seen once, with around 18% in the top ten. The TCR originated in a woman of 80 years or more with active or convalescent COVID-19. The rearrangement uses TRBV25-1 and TRBJ2-5, with 12 bases identical to TRBD1. Input material: peripheral blood. CDR3 protein: CASSEGDRGRVETQYF. The CDR3 DNA is TGTGCCAGCAGTGAAGGGGACAGGGGGCGCGTGGAGACCCAGTACTTC. Complete variable domain (other parts from reference TRBV25-1 and TRBJ2-5): EADIYQTPRYLVIGTGKKITLECSQTMGHDKMYWYQQDPGMELHLIHYSYGVNSTEKGDLSSESTVSRIRTEHFPLTLESARPSHTSQYLCASSEGDRGRVETQYFGPGTRLLVL.